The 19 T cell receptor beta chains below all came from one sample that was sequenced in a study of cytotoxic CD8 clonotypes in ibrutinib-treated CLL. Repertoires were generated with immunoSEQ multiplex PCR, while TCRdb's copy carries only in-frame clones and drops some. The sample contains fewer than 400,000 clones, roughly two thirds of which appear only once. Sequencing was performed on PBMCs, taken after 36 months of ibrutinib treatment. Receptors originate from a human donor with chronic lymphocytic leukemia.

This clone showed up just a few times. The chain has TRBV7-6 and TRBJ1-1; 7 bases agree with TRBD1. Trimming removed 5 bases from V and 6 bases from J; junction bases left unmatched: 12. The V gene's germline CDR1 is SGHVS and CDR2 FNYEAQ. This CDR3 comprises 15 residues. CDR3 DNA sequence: TGTGCCAGCAGCGCCACGACAGGGTCGATCGCTGAAGCTTTCTTT. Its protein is CASSATTGSIAEAFF.

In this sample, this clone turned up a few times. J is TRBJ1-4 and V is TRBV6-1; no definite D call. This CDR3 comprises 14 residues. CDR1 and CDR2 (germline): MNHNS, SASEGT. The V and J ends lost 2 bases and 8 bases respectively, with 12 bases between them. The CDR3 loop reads CASSEWRTAEKLFF. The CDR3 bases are TGTGCCAGCAGTGAATGGAGGACGGCAGAAAAACTGTTTTTT.

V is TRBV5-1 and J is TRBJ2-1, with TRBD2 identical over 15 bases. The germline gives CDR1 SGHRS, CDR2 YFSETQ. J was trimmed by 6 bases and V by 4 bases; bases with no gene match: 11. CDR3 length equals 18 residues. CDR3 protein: CASSLGTSGGSPPNEQFF. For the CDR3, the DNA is TGCGCCAGCAGCCTTGGGACTAGCGGGGGGTCCCCCCCCAATGAGCAGTTCTTC.

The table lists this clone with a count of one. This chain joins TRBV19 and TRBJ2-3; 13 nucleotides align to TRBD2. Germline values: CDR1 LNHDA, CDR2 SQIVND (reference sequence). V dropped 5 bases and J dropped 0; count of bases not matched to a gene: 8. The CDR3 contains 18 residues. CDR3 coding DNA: TGTGCCAGTAGTCTCACTTTGGGACTAGCGGGAAGCACAGATACGCAGTATTTT. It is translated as CASSLTLGLAGSTDTQYF.

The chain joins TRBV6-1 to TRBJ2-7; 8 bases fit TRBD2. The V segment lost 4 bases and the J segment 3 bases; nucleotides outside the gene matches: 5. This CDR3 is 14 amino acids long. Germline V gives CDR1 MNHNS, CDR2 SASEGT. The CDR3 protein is CASSATSVIYEQYF. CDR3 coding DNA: TGTGCCAGCAGTGCGACTAGCGTAATCTACGAGCAGTACTTC.

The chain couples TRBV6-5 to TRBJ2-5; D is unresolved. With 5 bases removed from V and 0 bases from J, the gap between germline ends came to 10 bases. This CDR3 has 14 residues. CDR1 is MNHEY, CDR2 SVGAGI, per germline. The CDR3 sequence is CASSTGRNQETQYF. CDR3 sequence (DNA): TGTGCCAGCAGTACCGGACGGAACCAAGAGACCCAGTACTTC.

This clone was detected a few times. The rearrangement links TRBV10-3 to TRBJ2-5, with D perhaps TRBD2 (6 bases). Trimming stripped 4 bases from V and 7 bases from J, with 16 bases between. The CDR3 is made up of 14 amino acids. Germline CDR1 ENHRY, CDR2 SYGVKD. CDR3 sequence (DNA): TGTGCCATCAGTGGGGGACTGTCCCGGGGGACCCAGTACTTC. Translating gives CAISGGLSRGTQYF.

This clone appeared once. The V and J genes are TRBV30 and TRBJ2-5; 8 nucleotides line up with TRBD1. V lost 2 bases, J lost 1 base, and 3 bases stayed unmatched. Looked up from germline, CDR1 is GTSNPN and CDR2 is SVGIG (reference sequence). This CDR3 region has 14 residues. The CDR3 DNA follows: TGTGCCTGGAGTCCCGACAGGGGCCAAGAGACCCAGTACTTC. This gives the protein CAWSPDRGQETQYF.

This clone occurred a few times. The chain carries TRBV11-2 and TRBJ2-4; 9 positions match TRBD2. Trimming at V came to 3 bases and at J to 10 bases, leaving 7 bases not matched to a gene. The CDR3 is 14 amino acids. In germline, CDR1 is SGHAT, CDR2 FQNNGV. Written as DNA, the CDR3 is TGTGCCAGCAGCTTTTCAGCGGGGGGAACGATTCAGTACTTC. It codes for CASSFSAGGTIQYF.

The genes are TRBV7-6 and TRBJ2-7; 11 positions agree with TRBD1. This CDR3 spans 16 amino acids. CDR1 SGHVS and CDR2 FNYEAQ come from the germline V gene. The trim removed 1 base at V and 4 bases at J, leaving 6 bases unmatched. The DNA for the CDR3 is TGTGCCAGCAGCTTAGAAGCCGGGACAGGGGGTTACGAGCAGTACTTC. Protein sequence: CASSLEAGTGGYEQYF.

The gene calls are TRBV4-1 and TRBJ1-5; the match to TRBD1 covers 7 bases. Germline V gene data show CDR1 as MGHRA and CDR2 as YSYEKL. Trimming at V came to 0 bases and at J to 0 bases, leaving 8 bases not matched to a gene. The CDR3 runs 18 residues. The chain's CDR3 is CASSQDLQGTYSNQPQHF. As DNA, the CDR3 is TGCGCCAGCAGCCAAGATCTACAGGGGACATATAGCAATCAGCCCCAGCATTTT.

The CDR3 nucleotides are TGCGCCAGCAGTGAGTCGTCAGGGTATGGCTACACCTTC. It specifies CASSESSGYGYTF. V is TRBV10-1 and J is TRBJ1-2, with a weak D call TRBD1 (5 bases). V was shortened by 0 bases and J by 5 bases, with 7 bases between the two germline ends. Germline CDR1 reads WNHNN; CDR2 reads SYGVQD (reference sequence). There are 13 residues in the CDR3.

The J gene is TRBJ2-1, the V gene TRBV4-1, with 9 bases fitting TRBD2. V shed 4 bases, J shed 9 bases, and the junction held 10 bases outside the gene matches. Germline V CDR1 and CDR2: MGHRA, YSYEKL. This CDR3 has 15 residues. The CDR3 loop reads CASSPVGGRVVEQFF. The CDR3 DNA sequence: TGCGCCAGCAGCCCAGTCGGCGGGAGGGTCGTTGAGCAGTTCTTC.

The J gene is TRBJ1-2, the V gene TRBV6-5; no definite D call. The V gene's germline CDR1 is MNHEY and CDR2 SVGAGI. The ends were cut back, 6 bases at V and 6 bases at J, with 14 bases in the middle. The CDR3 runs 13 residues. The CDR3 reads CASSKIRGNGYTF. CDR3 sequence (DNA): TGTGCCAGCAGCAAAATCCGAGGGAATGGCTACACCTTC.

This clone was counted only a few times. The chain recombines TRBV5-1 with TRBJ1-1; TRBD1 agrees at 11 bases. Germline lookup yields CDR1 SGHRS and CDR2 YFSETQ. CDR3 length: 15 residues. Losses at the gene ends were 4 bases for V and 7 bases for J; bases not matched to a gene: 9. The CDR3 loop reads CASSTRTGGNGEAFF. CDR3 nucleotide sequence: TGCGCCAGCAGCACACGGACAGGGGGCAACGGTGAAGCTTTCTTT.

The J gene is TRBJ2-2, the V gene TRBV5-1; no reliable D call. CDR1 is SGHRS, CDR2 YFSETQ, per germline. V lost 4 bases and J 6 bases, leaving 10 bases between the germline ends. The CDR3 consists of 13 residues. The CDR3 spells CASSVNQAGELFF. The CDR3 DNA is TGCGCCAGCAGCGTGAATCAGGCCGGGGAGCTGTTTTTT.

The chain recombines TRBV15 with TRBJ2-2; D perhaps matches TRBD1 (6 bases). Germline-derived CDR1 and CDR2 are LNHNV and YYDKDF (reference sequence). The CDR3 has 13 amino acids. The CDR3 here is CATGTLNTGELFF. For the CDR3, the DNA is TGTGCAACCGGGACACTGAACACCGGGGAGCTGTTTTTT.

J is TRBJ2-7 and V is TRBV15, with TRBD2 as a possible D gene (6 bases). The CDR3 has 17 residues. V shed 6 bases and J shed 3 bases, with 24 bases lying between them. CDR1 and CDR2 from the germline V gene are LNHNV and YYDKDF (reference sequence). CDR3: CATSPGLKREHLYEQYF. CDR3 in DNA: TGTGCCACCAGTCCAGGACTAAAACGGGAACACCTCTACGAGCAGTACTTC.

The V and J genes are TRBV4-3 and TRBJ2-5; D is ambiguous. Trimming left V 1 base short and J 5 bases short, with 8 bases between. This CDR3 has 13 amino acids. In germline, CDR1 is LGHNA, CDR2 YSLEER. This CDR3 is CASSQGAWETQYF. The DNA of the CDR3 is TGCGCCAGCAGCCAAGGCGCATGGGAGACCCAGTACTTC.